The source of this T cell receptor beta chain is a study of vaccination effects on CD4 cells after COVID-19 (dated by TCRdb to the early 2020s). Broadly, across the study: Across the study, the median time from the second dose to post-vaccine sampling was 72 days (range 14 to 241). In both COVID-19 convalescent patients and infection-naive vaccine recipients, the study compared SARS-CoV-2 spike-specific CD4+ TCR repertoires from before mRNA vaccination with those from after it. A total of around eleven COVID-19 convalescent patients and a handful of SARS-CoV-2-naive healthy vaccine recipients were included in the full study. The Oncomine TCR Beta short-read assay on an Illumina iSeq 100 was used to sequence cultures from other donors in the study. What the work shows at the level of the full study, not this receptor alone: Clones induced by infection and clones induced by vaccination both contracted markedly at late timepoints after vaccination, which fits with T cell responses waning over time. Among healthy vaccine recipients, nearly all vaccine-induced clones were SARS-CoV-2 mono-reactive, and only 1 of 255 was cross-reactive with common cold coronaviruses. The study was limited by a small number of convalescent patients, and early post-infection timepoints were lacking.

Worth noting for this clone: The antigen it binds to is not known. The input lacks base qualities; no much larger clone sits a single base away.

Receptors were amplified or captured by the immunoSEQ multiplex PCR assay. TCR beta CDR3 sequencing was performed on DNA from the cultured, isolated CD4+ T cells. Processing in the source paper ran as follows. The analysis removed non-productive TCR sequences, trimmed reads to the CDR3 region, and retained only CDR3s that were 7 or more amino acids long. Antigen-specific clonotypes were identified with the MANAFEST web app by comparing expansion in peptide wells against reference cultures. To count as positive, a clone had to show expansion at FDR<0.05 compared with the reference and with all other wells, an odds ratio above 5, and a frequency above 0.1% in two replicate wells. A clonotype was called cross-reactive if it was significantly expanded both in SARS-CoV-2 spike wells and in at least one common cold coronavirus spike condition. Levenshtein distance calculated with the stringdist R package was used to assess CDR3 similarity, and unrooted trees were constructed with ape in R 3.6.1. As stored in TCRdb, this immuneACCESS dataset retains in-frame rearrangements with V and J assigned. A fraction of the clones does not appear; measured against another copy, unresolved V genes explain less than half of the discrepancy, and the remainder lacks a known reason. The DNA was the basis for D and trimming; V, J and clone size are from that table. Here the sample has tens of thousands of clones; over 55% occur a single time. Around 9.7% of the sample is in the top ten clones.

In the ViraFEST assay, PBMC were stimulated with viral peptide pools, and TCR sequencing was then used to find antigen-specific CD4+ T cell clonotypes based on their expansion. After around eleven days of culture, CD4+ T cells were isolated with the EasySep CD4+ T cell isolation kit. Each participant received two doses of an mRNA SARS-CoV-2 vaccine, either BNT162b2 or mRNA-1273. None of the healthy vaccine recipients had a prior SARS-CoV-2 infection, which was confirmed by nucleocapsid antibody tests that came back negative both before and after vaccination. Some 1.9 million PBMC per well were cultured with approximately 10 ug/ml peptides in IMDM containing about 5% human AB serum, approximately 10 IU/ml IL-2 and gentamicin. On days 3 and 7, half of the culture medium was replaced with fresh IL-2-containing medium. Unless noted otherwise, every peptide stimulation condition was grown in triplicate wells. PBMC were separated from whole blood using Ficoll-Paque Plus gradient centrifugation and were then either cryopreserved at -140C or used fresh. The spike proteins of SARS-CoV-2 and of the common cold coronaviruses HCoV-NL63, HCoV-OC43 and HCoV-229E were spanned by overlapping peptide pools. The QIAamp micro DNA kit was used to extract genomic DNA from the cultured CD4+ T cells.

The source was CD4+ T cells from PBMCs cultured with HCoV-NL63 spike peptides, collected after COVID-19 vaccination. The cell subset or site label for this specimen denotes: HCoV-NL63 spike overlapping peptide pool stimulation. The receptor comes from a human donor who received a COVID-19 vaccine.

CDR3 sequence: CASSARQDSPLHF. DNA sequence: TGTGCCAGCAGCGCACGGCAGGATTCACCCCTCCACTTT. Here the chain combines TRBV7-9 and TRBJ1-6; no D gene call is confident. V and J are truncated by 5 bases and 8 bases respectively, leaving an intervening sequence of 10 bases. From its cysteine to its phenylalanine, the CDR3 spans 13 amino acids. The read is trimmed to its CDR3 DNA, 39 bases read in frame from base 1. CDR1 and CDR2 were assigned from the germline V gene (reference sequence) as SEHNR and FQNEAQ.